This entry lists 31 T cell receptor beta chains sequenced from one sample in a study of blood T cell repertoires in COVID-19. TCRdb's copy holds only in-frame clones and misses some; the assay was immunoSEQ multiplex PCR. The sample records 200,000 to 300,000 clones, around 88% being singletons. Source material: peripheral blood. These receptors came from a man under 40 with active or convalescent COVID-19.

DNA of the CDR3: TGTGCCAGCAGTTTAGCTAACGGCGGTTCGGCTTTCTTT. As protein: CASSLANGGSAFF. The chain uses TRBV12-3 or TRBV12-4 and TRBJ1-1; D gene ambiguous. The CDR3 extends over 13 amino acids. V shed 0 bases and J shed 11 bases, with 13 bases lying between them.

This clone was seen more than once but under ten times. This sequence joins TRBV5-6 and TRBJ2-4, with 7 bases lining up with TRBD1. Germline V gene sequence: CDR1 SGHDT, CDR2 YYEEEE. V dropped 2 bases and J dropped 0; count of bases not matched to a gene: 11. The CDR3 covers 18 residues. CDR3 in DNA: TGTGCCAGCAGCTTAGGGCCGGACAGGATGGGAGCCAAAAACATTCAGTACTTC. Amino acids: CASSLGPDRMGAKNIQYF.

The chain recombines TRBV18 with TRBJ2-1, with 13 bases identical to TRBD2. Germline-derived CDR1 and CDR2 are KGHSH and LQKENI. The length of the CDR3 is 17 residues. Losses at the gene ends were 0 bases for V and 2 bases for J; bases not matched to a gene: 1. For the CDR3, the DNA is TGTGCCAGCTCACCACCGGGACTAGCGGGGCCCTACAATGAGCAGTTCTTC. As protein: CASSPPGLAGPYNEQFF. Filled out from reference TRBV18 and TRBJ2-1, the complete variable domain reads NAGVMQNPRHLVRRRGQEARLRCSPMKGHSHVYWYRQLPEEGLKFMVYLQKENIIDESGMPKERFSAEFPKEGPSILRIQQVVRGDSAAYFCASSPPGLAGPYNEQFFGPGTRLTVL.

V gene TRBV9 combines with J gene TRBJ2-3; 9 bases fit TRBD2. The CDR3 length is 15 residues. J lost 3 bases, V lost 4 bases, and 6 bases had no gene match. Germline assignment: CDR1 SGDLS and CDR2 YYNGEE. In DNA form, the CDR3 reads TGTGCCAGCAGCCCTTCTGCGGGGGGGACAGATACGCAGTATTTT. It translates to CASSPSAGGTDTQYF.

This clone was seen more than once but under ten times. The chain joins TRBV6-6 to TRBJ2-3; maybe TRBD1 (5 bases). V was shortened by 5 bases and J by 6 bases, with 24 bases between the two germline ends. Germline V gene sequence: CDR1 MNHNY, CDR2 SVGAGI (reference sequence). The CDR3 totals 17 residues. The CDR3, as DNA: TGTGCCAGCAGTCACGCTCTAGGAGTGGGGCGGCTTGATACGCAGTATTTT. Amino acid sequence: CASSHALGVGRLDTQYF.

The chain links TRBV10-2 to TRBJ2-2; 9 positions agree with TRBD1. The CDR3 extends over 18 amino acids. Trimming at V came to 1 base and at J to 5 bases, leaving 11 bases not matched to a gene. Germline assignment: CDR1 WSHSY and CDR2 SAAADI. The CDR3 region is CASSEFRTGTGLTGELFF. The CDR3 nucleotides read TGCGCCAGCAGTGAGTTCAGAACCGGGACAGGGCTGACCGGGGAGCTGTTTTTT.

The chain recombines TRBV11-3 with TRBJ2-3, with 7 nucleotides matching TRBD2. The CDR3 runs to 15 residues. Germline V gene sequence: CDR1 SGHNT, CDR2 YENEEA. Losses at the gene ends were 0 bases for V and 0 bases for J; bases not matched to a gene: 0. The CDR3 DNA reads TGTGCCAGCAGCTTAGACGGGGGGAGCACAGATACGCAGTATTTT. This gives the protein CASSLDGGSTDTQYF. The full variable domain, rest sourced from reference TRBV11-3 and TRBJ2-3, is EAGVVQSPRYKIIEKKQPVAFWCNPISGHNTLYWYLQNLGQGPELLIRYENEEAVDDSQLPKDRFSAERLKGVDSTLKIQPAELGDSAVYLCASSLDGGSTDTQYFGPGTRLTVL.

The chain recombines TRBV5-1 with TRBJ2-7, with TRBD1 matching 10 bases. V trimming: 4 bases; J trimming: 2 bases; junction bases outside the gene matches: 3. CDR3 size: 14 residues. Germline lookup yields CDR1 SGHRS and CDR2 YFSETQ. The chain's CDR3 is CASSHGTGAYEQYF. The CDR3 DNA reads TGCGCCAGCAGCCACGGGACAGGGGCCTACGAGCAGTACTTC.

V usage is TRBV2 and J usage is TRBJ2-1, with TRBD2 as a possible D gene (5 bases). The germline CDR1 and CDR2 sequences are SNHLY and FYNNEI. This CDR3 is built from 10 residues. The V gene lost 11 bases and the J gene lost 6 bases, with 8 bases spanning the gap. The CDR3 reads CAAGVNEQFF. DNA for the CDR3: TGTGCCGCCGGGGTCAATGAGCAGTTCTTC. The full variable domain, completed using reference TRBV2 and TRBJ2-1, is EPEVTQTPSHQVTQMGQEVILRCVPISNHLYFYWYRQILGQKVEFLVSFYNNEISEKSEIFDDQFSVERPDGSNFTLKIRSTKLEDSAMYFCAAGVNEQFFGPGTRLTVL.

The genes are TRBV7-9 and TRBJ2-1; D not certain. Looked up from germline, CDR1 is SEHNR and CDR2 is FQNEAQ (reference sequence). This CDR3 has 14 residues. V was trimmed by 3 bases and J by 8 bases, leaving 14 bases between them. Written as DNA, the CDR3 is TGTGCCAGCAGCTTTCCGTCGGGTGGCGATGAGCAGTTCTTC. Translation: CASSFPSGGDEQFF.

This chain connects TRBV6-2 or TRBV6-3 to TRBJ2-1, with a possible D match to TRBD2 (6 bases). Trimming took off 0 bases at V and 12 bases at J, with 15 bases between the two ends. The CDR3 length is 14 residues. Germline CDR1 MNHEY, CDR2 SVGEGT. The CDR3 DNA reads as TGTGCCAGCAGTTACTCGGACCTGGCGGGGAGGCAGTTCTTC. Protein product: CASSYSDLAGRQFF.

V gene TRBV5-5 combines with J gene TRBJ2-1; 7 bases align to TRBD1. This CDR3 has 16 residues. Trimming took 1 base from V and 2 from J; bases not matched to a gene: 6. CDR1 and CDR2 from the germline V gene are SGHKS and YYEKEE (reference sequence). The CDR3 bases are TGTGCCAGCAGCTTGATTCCGACAGGGCCCTACAATGAGCAGTTCTTC. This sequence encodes CASSLIPTGPYNEQFF. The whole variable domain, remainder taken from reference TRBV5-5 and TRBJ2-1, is DAGVTQSPTHLIKTRGQQVTLRCSPISGHKSVSWYQQVLGQGPQFIFQYYEKEERGRGNFPDRFSARQFPNYSSELNVNALLLGDSALYLCASSLIPTGPYNEQFFGPGTRLTVL.

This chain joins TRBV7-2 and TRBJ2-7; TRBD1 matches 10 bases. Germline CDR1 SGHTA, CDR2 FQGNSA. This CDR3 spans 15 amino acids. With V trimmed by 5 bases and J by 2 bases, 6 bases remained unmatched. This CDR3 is CASSATGGRTYEQYF. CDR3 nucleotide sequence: TGTGCCAGCAGCGCGACAGGGGGCCGAACCTACGAGCAGTACTTC. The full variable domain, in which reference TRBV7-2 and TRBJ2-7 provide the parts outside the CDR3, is GAGVSQSPSNKVTEKGKDVELRCDPISGHTALYWYRQSLGQGLEFLIYFQGNSAPDKSGLPSDRFSAERTGGSVSTLTIQRTQQEDSAVYLCASSATGGRTYEQYFGPGTRLTVT.

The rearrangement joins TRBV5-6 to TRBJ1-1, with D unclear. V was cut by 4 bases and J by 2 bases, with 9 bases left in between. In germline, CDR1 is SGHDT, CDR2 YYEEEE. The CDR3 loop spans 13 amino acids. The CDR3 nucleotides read TGTGCCAGCAGCGTCGTAGCCAACACTGAAGCTTTCTTT. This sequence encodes CASSVVANTEAFF.

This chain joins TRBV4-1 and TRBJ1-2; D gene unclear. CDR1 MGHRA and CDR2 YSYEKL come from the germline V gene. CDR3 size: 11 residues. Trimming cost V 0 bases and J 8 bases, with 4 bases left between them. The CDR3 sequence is CASSQDSGYTF. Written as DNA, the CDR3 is TGCGCCAGCAGCCAAGATAGCGGCTACACCTTC.

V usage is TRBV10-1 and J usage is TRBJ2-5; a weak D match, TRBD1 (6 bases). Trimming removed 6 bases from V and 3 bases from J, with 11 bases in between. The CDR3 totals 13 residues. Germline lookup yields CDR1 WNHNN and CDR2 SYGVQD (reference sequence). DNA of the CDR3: TGCGCCAGCAGCGGGACATCTAAAGAGACCCAGTACTTC. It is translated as CASSGTSKETQYF.

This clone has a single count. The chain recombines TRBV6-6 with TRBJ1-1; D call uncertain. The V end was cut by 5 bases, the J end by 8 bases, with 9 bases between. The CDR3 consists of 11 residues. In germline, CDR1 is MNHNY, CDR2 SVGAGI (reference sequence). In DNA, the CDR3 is TGTGCCAGCAGTGATGGACTCGAAGCTTTCTTT. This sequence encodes CASSDGLEAFF.

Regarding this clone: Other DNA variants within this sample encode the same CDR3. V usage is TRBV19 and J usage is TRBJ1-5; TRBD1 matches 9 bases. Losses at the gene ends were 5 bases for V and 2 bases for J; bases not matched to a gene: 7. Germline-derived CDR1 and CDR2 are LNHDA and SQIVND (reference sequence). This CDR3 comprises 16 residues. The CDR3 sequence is CASSVQGAYGNQPQHF. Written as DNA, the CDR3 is TGTGCCAGTAGTGTACAGGGGGCATATGGCAATCAGCCCCAGCATTTT.

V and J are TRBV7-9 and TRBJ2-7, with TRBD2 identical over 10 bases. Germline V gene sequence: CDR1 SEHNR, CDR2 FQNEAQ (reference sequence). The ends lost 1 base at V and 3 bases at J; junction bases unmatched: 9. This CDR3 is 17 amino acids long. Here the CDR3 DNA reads TGTGCCAGCAGCTTAGGTAATGGACTAGCGGTGGACTACGAGCAGTACTTC. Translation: CASSLGNGLAVDYEQYF.

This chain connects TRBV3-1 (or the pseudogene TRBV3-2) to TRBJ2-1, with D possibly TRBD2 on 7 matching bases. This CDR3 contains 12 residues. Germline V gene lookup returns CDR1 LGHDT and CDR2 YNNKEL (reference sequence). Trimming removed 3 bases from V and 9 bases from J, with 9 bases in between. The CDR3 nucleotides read TGTGCCAGCAGCCAGGGGGGGCTTGAGCAGTTCTTC. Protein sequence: CASSQGGLEQFF.

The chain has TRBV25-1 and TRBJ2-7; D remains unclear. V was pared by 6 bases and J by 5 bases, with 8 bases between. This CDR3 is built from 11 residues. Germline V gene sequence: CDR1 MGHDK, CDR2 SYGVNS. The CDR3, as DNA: TGTGCCAGCAGCCTCCGTGACGAGCAGTACTTC. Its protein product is CASSLRDEQYF.

In DNA form, the CDR3 reads TGTGCCAGCAGCTTAGTTAGCAGTCCCCAAGAGACCCAGTACTTC. Amino acids: CASSLVSSPQETQYF. The V and J genes are TRBV7-2 and TRBJ2-5; D call uncertain. Per germline, CDR1 SGHTA and CDR2 FQGNSA. The CDR3 is 15 residues long. Trimming removed 1 base at V and 1 base at J, with 10 bases between.

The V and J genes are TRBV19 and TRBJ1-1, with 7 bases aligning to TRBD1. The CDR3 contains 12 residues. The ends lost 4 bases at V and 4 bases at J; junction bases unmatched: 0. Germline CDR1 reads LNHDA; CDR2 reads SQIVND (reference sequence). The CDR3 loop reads CASSRDSTEAFF. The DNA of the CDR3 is TGTGCCAGTAGTAGGGACAGCACTGAAGCTTTCTTT.

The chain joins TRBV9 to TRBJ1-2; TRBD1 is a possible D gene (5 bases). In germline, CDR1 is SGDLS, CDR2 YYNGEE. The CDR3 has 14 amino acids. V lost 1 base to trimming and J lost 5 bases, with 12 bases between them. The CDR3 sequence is CASSVQSGKYGYTF. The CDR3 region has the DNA TGTGCCAGCAGCGTACAGTCAGGGAAGTATGGCTACACCTTC.

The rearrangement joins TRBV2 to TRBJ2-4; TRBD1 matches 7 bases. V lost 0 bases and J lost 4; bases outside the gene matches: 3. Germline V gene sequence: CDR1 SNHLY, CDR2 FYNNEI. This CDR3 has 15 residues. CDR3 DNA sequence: TGTGCCAGCAGTGAAGCCGGGACAGCTAAAAACATTCAGTACTTC. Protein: CASSEAGTAKNIQYF.

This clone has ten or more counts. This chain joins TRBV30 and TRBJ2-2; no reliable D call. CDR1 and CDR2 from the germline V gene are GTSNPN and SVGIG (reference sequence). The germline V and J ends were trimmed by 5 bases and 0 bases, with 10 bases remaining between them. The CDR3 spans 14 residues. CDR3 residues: CAWRPSPNTGELFF. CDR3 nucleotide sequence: TGTGCCTGGCGCCCCAGTCCGAACACCGGGGAGCTGTTTTTT.

The CDR3 spells CASSFASGVGYGYTF. The CDR3 nucleotides are TGCGCCAGCAGCTTTGCTTCAGGGGTTGGATATGGCTACACCTTC. The rearrangement joins TRBV5-1 to TRBJ1-2; D perhaps matches TRBD1 (6 bases). Germline V gives CDR1 SGHRS, CDR2 YFSETQ. The CDR3 has 15 residues. V was clipped by 2 bases and J by 5 bases, with 16 bases between them.

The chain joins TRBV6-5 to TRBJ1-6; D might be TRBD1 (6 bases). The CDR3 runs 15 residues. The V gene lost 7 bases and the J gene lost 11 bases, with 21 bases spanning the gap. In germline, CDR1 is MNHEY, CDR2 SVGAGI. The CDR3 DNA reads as TGTGCCAGCACCAATAGGGGGGGGATGACGGCACCCCTCCACTTT. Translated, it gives CASTNRGGMTAPLHF.

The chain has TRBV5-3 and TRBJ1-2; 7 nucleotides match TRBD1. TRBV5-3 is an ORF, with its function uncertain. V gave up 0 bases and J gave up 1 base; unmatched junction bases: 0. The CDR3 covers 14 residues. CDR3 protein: CARSLDRGNYGYTF. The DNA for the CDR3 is TGTGCCAGAAGCTTGGACAGGGGTAACTATGGCTACACCTTC.

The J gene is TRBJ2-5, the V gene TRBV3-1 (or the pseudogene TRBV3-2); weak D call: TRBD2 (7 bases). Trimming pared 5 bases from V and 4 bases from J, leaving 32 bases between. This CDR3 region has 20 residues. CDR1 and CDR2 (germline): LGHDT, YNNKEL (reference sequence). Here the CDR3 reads CASSSQKPSDAGAPGETQYF. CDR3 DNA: TGTGCCAGCAGCTCTCAGAAGCCTAGCGACGCGGGGGCGCCGGGAGAGACCCAGTACTTC.

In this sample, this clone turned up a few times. For the CDR3, the DNA is TGTGCCAGCTGGACAGGGCGGATGGCTGAAGCTTTCTTT. This codes for CASWTGRMAEAFF. The rearrangement uses TRBV6-5 and TRBJ1-1; the match to TRBD1 covers 8 bases. CDR1 MNHEY and CDR2 SVGAGI come from the germline V gene. The CDR3 loop spans 13 amino acids. Germline trimming cut 8 bases from V and 6 bases from J; bases unmatched to any gene: 8.